The TCR beta chain described here comes from a study of blood T cell repertoires in COVID-19. About the research overall: Samples taken during acute and convalescent COVID-19 were collected in the United States, Italy and Spain. Sample material is recorded as cDNA or gDNA derived from T cells, B-cell-depleted T cells, or PBMCs.

Authors' processing steps: Cell counts per sample came from amplifying reference gene primers. Profiled with immunoSEQ multiplex PCR; TCRdb holds only in-frame clones, not every one. V, J and clone size are taken as reported in that table, and D and trimming were inferred from the DNA itself. The profile shows around 200,000 clones, about four fifths of them singletons. This TCR came from a man in his fifties or sixties with active or convalescent COVID-19. The sequenced sample was peripheral blood.

The CDR3 sequence: CSIYAGDGNEKLFF. As DNA, the CDR3 is TGCAGCATCTATGCAGGGGACGGTAATGAAAAACTGTTTTTT. The rearrangement uses TRBV29-1 and TRBJ1-4; a possible D gene is TRBD1 (6 bases). The CDR3 contains 14 residues. V was cut by 8 bases and J by 4 bases, with 17 bases left in between. CDR1 SQVTM and CDR2 ANQGSEA come from the germline V gene.